This is a list of T cell receptor beta chains from one sample in a study of response to subunit inactivated influenza vaccine. TCRdb reprocessed the RT-PCR reads via MiXCR and lists one record per CDR3 protein. The data contain 560,000 or so distinct CDR3 sequences, about 7.6% of them seen just once; the ten biggest clones take up around 13%. The material was PBMCs from blood, obtained about 24 months after vaccination. Every receptor here comes from a man between 50 and 70 years old who received an inactivated influenza vaccine. Both conserved end residues are part of each CDR3. The order of the fields is D gene, J gene, V gene, clone size, CDR3 protein, CDR3 DNA. D genes are given only for firm matches. Expanded clones get a size class; other rows say once, few or many, or leave the size out.

D gene: TRBD1; J gene: TRBJ2-5; V gene: TRBV20-1; clone size: NA; CDR3 protein: CSARDGQGAPETQYF; CDR3 DNA: TGCAGTGCTAGAGATGGACAGGGGGCTCCAGAGACCCAGTACTTC
D gene: TRBD1; J gene: TRBJ1-1; V gene: TRBV10-3; clone size: many; CDR3 protein: CAITDSGQGSTEAFF; CDR3 DNA: TGTGCCATCACCGACTCGGGACAGGGAAGCACTGAAGCTTTCTTT
D gene: TRBD1; J gene: TRBJ2-1; V gene: TRBV24-1; clone size: many; CDR3 protein: CATSDPGTDSYNEQFF; CDR3 DNA: TGTGCCACCAGTGACCCCGGGACAGACTCCTACAATGAGCAGTTCTTC
D gene: TRBD1; J gene: TRBJ2-1; V gene: TRBV23-1; clone size: once; CDR3 protein: CASSQRLRQGRGNEQFF; CDR3 DNA: TGCGCCAGCAGTCAACGCCTTCGACAGGGGCGCGGGAATGAGCAGTTCTTC
D gene: NA; J gene: TRBJ1-1; V gene: TRBV20-1; clone size: NA; CDR3 protein: CSAPDSGTEAFF; CDR3 DNA: TGCAGTGCCCCCGACAGCGGGACTGAAGCTTTCTTT
D gene: TRBD1; J gene: TRBJ2-3; V gene: TRBV4-3; clone size: many; CDR3 protein: CASSSSGQGSDTQYF; CDR3 DNA: TGCGCCAGCAGTAGTTCGGGACAGGGATCAGATACGCAGTATTTT
D gene: NA; J gene: TRBJ1-1; V gene: TRBV5-6; clone size: few; CDR3 protein: CASSLEAAGAFF; CDR3 DNA: TGTGCCAGCAGCTTGGAGGCAGCTGGGGCTTTCTTT
D gene: NA; J gene: TRBJ1-1; V gene: TRBV6-2/TRBV6-3; clone size: NA; CDR3 protein: CASSYRPQGHTEAFF; CDR3 DNA: TGTGCCAGCAGTTATAGGCCACAGGGCCACACTGAAGCTTTCTTT
D gene: NA; J gene: TRBJ2-2; V gene: TRBV5-1; clone size: few; CDR3 protein: CASSLDGPTGELFF; CDR3 DNA: TGCGCCAGCAGCTTGGACGGGCCCACCGGGGAGCTGTTTTTT
D gene: TRBD1; J gene: TRBJ1-2; V gene: TRBV5-1; clone size: NA; CDR3 protein: CASSSGQGMRYGYTF; CDR3 DNA: TGCGCCAGCAGCTCCGGACAGGGGATGCGGTATGGCTACACCTTC
D gene: NA; J gene: TRBJ1-4; V gene: TRBV5-1; clone size: few; CDR3 protein: CASSNTANEKLFF; CDR3 DNA: TGCGCCAGCAGTAATACAGCTAATGAAAAACTGTTTTTT
D gene: NA; J gene: TRBJ2-3; V gene: TRBV9; clone size: few; CDR3 protein: CASSPLSPRGDTQYF; CDR3 DNA: TGTGCCAGCAGTCCCCTGTCTCCCCGAGGGGATACGCAGTATTTT
D gene: TRBD2; J gene: TRBJ2-1; V gene: TRBV7-9; clone size: many; CDR3 protein: CASSPRSGAYNEQFF; CDR3 DNA: TGTGCCAGCAGCCCCCGTAGCGGGGCCTACAATGAGCAGTTCTTC
D gene: NA; J gene: TRBJ1-3; V gene: TRBV4-2; clone size: many; CDR3 protein: CASSQEGDASGNTIYF; CDR3 DNA: TGTGCCAGCAGCCAAGAAGGGGACGCCTCTGGAAACACCATATATTTT
D gene: NA; J gene: TRBJ2-7; V gene: TRBV5-1; clone size: many; CDR3 protein: CASSPSWAGSYEQYF; CDR3 DNA: TGCGCCAGCAGCCCCTCCTGGGCAGGGAGCTACGAGCAGTACTTC
D gene: NA; J gene: TRBJ1-1; V gene: TRBV15; clone size: NA; CDR3 protein: CATSRARLLPDTEAFF; CDR3 DNA: TGTGCCACCAGCAGAGCCAGGCTCCTCCCGGACACTGAAGCTTTCTTT
D gene: TRBD1; J gene: TRBJ2-7; V gene: TRBV19; clone size: NA; CDR3 protein: CASSALFGQGASYEQYF; CDR3 DNA: TGTGCCAGTAGTGCACTCTTCGGACAGGGAGCCTCCTACGAGCAGTACTTC
D gene: NA; J gene: TRBJ2-2; V gene: TRBV11-3; clone size: few; CDR3 protein: CASSLVYSGRLNTGELFF; CDR3 DNA: TGTGCCAGCAGCTTAGTGTACTCAGGGCGACTTAACACCGGGGAGCTGTTTTTT
D gene: NA; J gene: TRBJ2-3; V gene: TRBV29-1; clone size: NA; CDR3 protein: CSVPDPTDTQYF; CDR3 DNA: TGCAGCGTACCGGACCCTACAGATACGCAGTATTTT
D gene: NA; J gene: TRBJ2-3; V gene: TRBV2; clone size: NA; CDR3 protein: CASGEGTDTQYF; CDR3 DNA: TGTGCCAGCGGGGAGGGCACAGATACGCAGTATTTT
D gene: TRBD1; J gene: TRBJ1-2; V gene: TRBV7-9; clone size: NA; CDR3 protein: CASSRAQGGNYGYTF; CDR3 DNA: TGTGCCAGCAGCCGAGCCCAGGGGGGCAACTATGGCTACACCTTC
D gene: TRBD1; J gene: TRBJ2-2; V gene: TRBV12-3/TRBV12-4; clone size: many; CDR3 protein: CASREGASTGELFF; CDR3 DNA: TGTGCCAGCAGAGAGGGGGCGAGCACCGGGGAGCTGTTTTTT
D gene: NA; J gene: TRBJ2-5; V gene: TRBV6-5; clone size: NA; CDR3 protein: CASSYLVGSQETQYF; CDR3 DNA: TGTGCCAGCAGTTATTTAGTCGGGAGCCAAGAGACCCAGTACTTC
D gene: TRBD1; J gene: TRBJ2-7; V gene: TRBV12-3/TRBV12-4; clone size: NA; CDR3 protein: CASSLNAGGGNLYEQYF; CDR3 DNA: TGTGCCAGCAGTTTAAATGCAGGGGGCGGGAATCTCTACGAGCAGTACTTC